Sequencing of this T cell receptor beta chain was carried out in a study of regulatory T cells in long-lasting Graves disease. Study information: Those Graves' patients who were newly diagnosed had been on antithyroid drugs under 3 months.

The study's findings and limits: Persistent cases favored TRBV28, TRBJ1-2 and TRBJ2-5. The TCR repertoire of persistent Graves' patients was less diverse than that of newly diagnosed ones.

Noted time point: newly diagnosed GD, antithyroid drugs for less than 3 months. PBMC RNA served as the TCR library source. Building of the TCR beta libraries involved iRepertoire HTBI primers and Arm-PCR of CDR3 regions. TCRdb re-called the multiplex PCR reads through MiXCR, storing one row per CDR3 protein. This sample carries roughly 250,000 distinct CDR3 sequences, 15% to 20% of them seen once, and the ten largest clones take approximately 15%. This clonotype came up many times. Its antigen is not identified. V was shortened by 3 bases and J by 7 bases, with 5 bases between the two germline ends. This CDR3 has 11 residues. From germline, CDR1 is SGHAT and CDR2 FQNNGV. These same data were also listed under a study on T cells in Graves' hyperthyroidism and ophthalmopathy. That work adds: HTBI primers were the set used in a first-round RT-PCR of the TCR CDR3.

This specimen was peripheral blood mononuclear cells (PBMCs), taken at new diagnosis, from a patient treated with antithyroid drugs. This clonotype originated in a young woman with Graves disease. This sequence joins TRBV11-2 and TRBJ2-3, with D unresolved. CDR3: CASSLRHTQYF. CDR3 in DNA: TGTGCCAGCAGCTTGAGACATACGCAGTATTTT.